These 20 T cell receptor beta chains originate from one sample sequenced in a study of CD8 T cells in ankylosing spondylitis. TCRdb passed the 5' RACE reads through MiXCR, listing each CDR3 protein once. Found here are around 340,000 distinct CDR3 sequences, more than 20% of them singletons; the top ten hold about 12%. The sequenced material came from blood, either unsorted or a sorted T cell fraction (not recorded which). The receptors were gathered from a male donor with ankylosing spondylitis or in good health (not recorded which).

This clonotype came up a few times. This chain links TRBV4-2 with TRBJ1-2, with D uncertain. Trimming pared 1 base from V and 6 bases from J, leaving 6 bases between. The germline V gene encodes CDR1 LGHNA and CDR2 YNFKEQ. This CDR3 contains 12 residues. The CDR3 reads CASSQAMDGYTF. DNA of the CDR3: TGTGCCAGCAGCCAAGCTATGGATGGCTACACCTTC.

J is TRBJ2-1 and V is TRBV27, with a possible D match to TRBD2 (5 bases). Germline values: CDR1 MNHEY, CDR2 SMNVEV (reference sequence). The ends were cut back, 7 bases at V and 0 bases at J, with 16 bases in the middle. The CDR3 has 16 amino acids. CDR3 protein: CASILFSGSSYNEQFF. CDR3 bases: TGTGCCAGCATCCTGTTCTCGGGGAGCTCCTACAATGAGCAGTTCTTC.

This clonotype was seen a handful of times. V is TRBV21-1 and J is TRBJ2-3; the table calls TRBD1, which could not be checked here. TRBV21-1 is a recognized pseudogene. The CDR3 runs to 15 residues. The CDR3 sequence: CASSNYRGRSDTQYF. The CDR3 nucleotides read TGTGCCAGCAGCAACTACAGGGGGCGGTCAGATACGCAGTATTTT.

This chain links TRBV28 with TRBJ2-3, with 11 bases aligning to TRBD2. In germline, CDR1 is MDHEN, CDR2 SYDVKM. The V and J ends lost 3 bases and 8 bases, in that order; junction bases with no gene match: 7. This CDR3 is 15 amino acids long. The DNA of the CDR3 is TGTGCCAGCAGTTTCACTAGCGGGGGCATCGGTACGCAGTATTTT. The encoded protein is CASSFTSGGIGTQYF.

This clonotype was detected a few times. The chain links TRBV2 to TRBJ1-1; no definite D call. Germline V gene sequence: CDR1 SNHLY, CDR2 FYNNEI. The CDR3 sequence is 14 residues long. Between the trimmed V and J ends, which lost 8 bases and 0 bases, there was a span of 13 bases. This chain's CDR3 is CASGRPTLNTEAFF. Written as DNA, the CDR3 is TGTGCCAGCGGCCGCCCGACATTGAACACTGAAGCTTTCTTT.

This clonotype was seen only a few times. The V gene is TRBV27, the J gene TRBJ2-7; TRBD1 aligns across 8 bases. The CDR3 has 16 residues. The junction had 8 bases not matched to a gene; V was cut back by 4 bases and J by 0 bases. Germline assignment: CDR1 MNHEY and CDR2 SMNVEV (reference sequence). As DNA, the CDR3 is TGTGCCAGCAGTTCCGGACAGGGCCTGAGCTCCTACGAGCAGTACTTC. Translating gives CASSSGQGLSSYEQYF.

The J gene is TRBJ2-3, the V gene TRBV2; D gene ambiguous. CDR3 length equals 16 residues. V lost 3 bases and J lost 3, with 16 bases in between. Germline assignment: CDR1 SNHLY and CDR2 FYNNEI. Here the CDR3 DNA reads TGTGCCAGCAGTGACTTGTTCGTCGACTTTACAGATACGCAGTATTTT. Translation gives CASSDLFVDFTDTQYF.

The V gene is TRBV2, the J gene TRBJ1-6, with TRBD1 matching 8 bases. Germline V gene sequence: CDR1 SNHLY, CDR2 FYNNEI. CDR3 size: 15 residues. The junction had 12 bases not matched to a gene; V was cut back by 10 bases and J by 7 bases. The CDR3 region is CAIEDREGANSPLHF. In DNA, the CDR3 is TGTGCCATAGAGGACAGGGAAGGGGCAAATTCACCCCTCCACTTT.

The gene calls are TRBV11-3 and TRBJ2-5; TRBD2 might be the D (6 bases). The germline V gene has CDR1 SGHNT and CDR2 YENEEA. Trimming shortened V by 4 bases and J by 12 bases, and 21 bases separated the two germline ends. The CDR3 has 14 residues. In DNA form, the CDR3 reads TGTGCCAGCAGCTCCCGTTCCCCGGGACTCCTAAAGTACTTC. It translates to CASSSRSPGLLKYF. The full variable domain, with the rest looked up from reference TRBV11-3 and TRBJ2-5, is EAGVVQSPRYKIIEKKQPVAFWCNPISGHNTLYWYLQNLGQGPELLIRYENEEAVDDSQLPKDRFSAERLKGVDSTLKIQPAELGDSAVYLCASSSRSPGLLKYFGPGTRLLVL.

A remark on this clonotype: The conserved closing phenylalanine or tryptophan is absent in this CDR3, likely reflecting a read error. CDR3 in DNA: TGCGCCAGCAGCTTGATAGAGGGACTCCCTAAGCAGTTCTCC. Protein: CASSLIEGLPKQFS. The V and J genes are TRBV5-1 and TRBJ2-1; maybe TRBD2 (6 bases). With 1 base removed from V and 11 bases from J, the gap between germline ends came to 16 bases. Germline lookup yields CDR1 SGHRS and CDR2 YFSETQ. CDR3 size: 14 residues.

In this sample, this clonotype turned up a few times. DNA for the CDR3: TGTGCCAGCAGGGGCGACGCAGGGGTCTACGAGCAGTACTTC. This translates into CASRGDAGVYEQYF. The rearrangement uses TRBV6-2 or TRBV6-3 and TRBJ2-7; tentative D call: TRBD1 (6 bases). The CDR3 length is 14 residues. V was shortened by 6 bases and J by 3 bases, with 15 bases between the two germline ends. Germline assignment: CDR1 MNHEY and CDR2 SVGEGT.

This clonotype was counted between two and nine times. This chain uses TRBV29-1 with TRBJ2-1; D may be TRBD2 (5 bases). Trimming removed 1 base from V and 0 bases from J, with 7 bases in between. The germline V gene encodes CDR1 SQVTM and CDR2 ANQGSEA. This CDR3 has 14 amino acids. CDR3 sequence: CSVEVAGSYNEQFF. The CDR3 DNA sequence: TGCAGCGTTGAAGTGGCGGGCTCCTACAATGAGCAGTTCTTC.

This clonotype has only a few counts. V is TRBV29-1 and J is TRBJ1-2; the match to TRBD1 covers 9 bases. Unmatched junction bases numbered 4, after V lost 6 bases and J lost 5 bases. In germline, CDR1 is SQVTM, CDR2 ANQGSEA. This CDR3 is built from 12 residues. The CDR3 DNA is TGCAGCGTGAATGACAGGGGGTATGGCTACACCTTC. It codes for CSVNDRGYGYTF.

The chain has TRBV30 and TRBJ2-7; weak D call: TRBD2 (5 bases). There are 14 residues in the CDR3. Trimming took 2 bases from V and 3 from J, leaving 14 bases between them. Germline loops: CDR1 GTSNPN, CDR2 SVGIG (reference sequence). This CDR3 is CAWSSPGGFYEQYF. The CDR3 DNA reads as TGTGCCTGGAGTTCCCCCGGCGGGTTCTACGAGCAGTACTTC.

The chain recombines TRBV29-1 with TRBJ2-7; the D is unclear. CDR3 length: 11 amino acids. Per the germline V gene, CDR1 is SQVTM and CDR2 is ANQGSEA. The germline V and J ends were trimmed by 1 base and 7 bases, with 8 bases remaining between them. The CDR3 spells CSVEGRHEQYF. Here the CDR3 DNA reads TGCAGCGTTGAAGGCAGACATGAGCAGTACTTC.

This clonotype was detected only a few times. The J gene is TRBJ2-1, the V gene TRBV6-1; D is unresolved. The CDR3 sequence is 14 residues long. From germline, CDR1 is MNHNS and CDR2 SASEGT. Trimming took off 2 bases at V and 8 bases at J, with 13 bases between the two ends. The CDR3 loop is CASSESAPRDEQFF. The CDR3 nucleotides read TGTGCCAGCAGTGAATCGGCCCCTAGGGATGAGCAGTTCTTC.

The rearrangement joins TRBV29-1 to TRBJ2-1; TRBD2 aligns across 8 bases. The V and J ends lost 4 bases and 3 bases, in that order; junction bases with no gene match: 5. This CDR3 comprises 14 residues. The germline gives CDR1 SQVTM, CDR2 ANQGSEA. In nucleotides, the CDR3 is TGCAGCGTTGCGGGGGGGGAACTCTACAATGAGCAGTTCTTC. This codes for CSVAGGELYNEQFF.

The chain carries TRBV28 and TRBJ2-3, with D perhaps matching TRBD1 (6 bases). This CDR3 has 16 residues. The V end lost 3 bases, the J end lost 0 bases, and 13 bases lay between the germline ends. Germline loops: CDR1 MDHEN, CDR2 SYDVKM. CDR3: CASSFRWTASTDTQYF. The CDR3 DNA reads TGTGCCAGCAGTTTCCGTTGGACAGCTAGCACAGATACGCAGTATTTT.

This clonotype has only a few counts. The V call is TRBV12-3 or TRBV12-4, the J call TRBJ2-1; 8 positions match TRBD1. The CDR3 loop spans 16 amino acids. V dropped 6 bases and J dropped 5; count of bases not matched to a gene: 12. CDR3 amino acids: CASSLGQGLNNNEQFF. In DNA form, the CDR3 reads TGTGCCAGCAGCCTTGGACAGGGCCTCAATAACAATGAGCAGTTCTTC.

The rearrangement links TRBV6-5 to TRBJ2-7, with D unclear. This CDR3 region has 15 residues. Germline V gives CDR1 MNHEY, CDR2 SVGAGI. V was trimmed by 0 bases and J by 2 bases, leaving 11 bases between them. The CDR3 DNA sequence: TGTGCCAGCAGTTACTCGATACAGAAACCCTACGAGCAGTACTTC. This gives the protein CASSYSIQKPYEQYF.